This TCR beta chain was recorded in a study of blood T cell repertoires in COVID-19. This clone was observed a single time. Each participant's cohort was designated according to participant-reported clinical history. How the authors handled the data: Amplifying reference gene primers gave estimates of nucleated cell counts. Method: immunoSEQ multiplex PCR; TCRdb's copy keeps in-frame clones and lacks some. The V and J calls and clone size come from that table; D and trimming were worked out from the DNA. This table has roughly 300,000 clones, around 87% appearing once. Specimen: PBMCs or T cells enriched from blood (not recorded which). This sequence was found in a woman aged 30 to 39 who had recovered from COVID-19.

Here the CDR3 reads CATRSNEGGERTEAFF. The DNA for the CDR3 is TGTGCCACCAGGTCCAATGAAGGGGGTGAGAGGACTGAAGCTTTCTTT. The chain joins TRBV24-1 to TRBJ1-1, with D perhaps matching TRBD1 (6 bases). V lost 7 bases to trimming and J lost 5 bases, with 22 bases between them. Per germline, CDR1 KGHDR and CDR2 SFDVKD. The CDR3 is 16 residues long.